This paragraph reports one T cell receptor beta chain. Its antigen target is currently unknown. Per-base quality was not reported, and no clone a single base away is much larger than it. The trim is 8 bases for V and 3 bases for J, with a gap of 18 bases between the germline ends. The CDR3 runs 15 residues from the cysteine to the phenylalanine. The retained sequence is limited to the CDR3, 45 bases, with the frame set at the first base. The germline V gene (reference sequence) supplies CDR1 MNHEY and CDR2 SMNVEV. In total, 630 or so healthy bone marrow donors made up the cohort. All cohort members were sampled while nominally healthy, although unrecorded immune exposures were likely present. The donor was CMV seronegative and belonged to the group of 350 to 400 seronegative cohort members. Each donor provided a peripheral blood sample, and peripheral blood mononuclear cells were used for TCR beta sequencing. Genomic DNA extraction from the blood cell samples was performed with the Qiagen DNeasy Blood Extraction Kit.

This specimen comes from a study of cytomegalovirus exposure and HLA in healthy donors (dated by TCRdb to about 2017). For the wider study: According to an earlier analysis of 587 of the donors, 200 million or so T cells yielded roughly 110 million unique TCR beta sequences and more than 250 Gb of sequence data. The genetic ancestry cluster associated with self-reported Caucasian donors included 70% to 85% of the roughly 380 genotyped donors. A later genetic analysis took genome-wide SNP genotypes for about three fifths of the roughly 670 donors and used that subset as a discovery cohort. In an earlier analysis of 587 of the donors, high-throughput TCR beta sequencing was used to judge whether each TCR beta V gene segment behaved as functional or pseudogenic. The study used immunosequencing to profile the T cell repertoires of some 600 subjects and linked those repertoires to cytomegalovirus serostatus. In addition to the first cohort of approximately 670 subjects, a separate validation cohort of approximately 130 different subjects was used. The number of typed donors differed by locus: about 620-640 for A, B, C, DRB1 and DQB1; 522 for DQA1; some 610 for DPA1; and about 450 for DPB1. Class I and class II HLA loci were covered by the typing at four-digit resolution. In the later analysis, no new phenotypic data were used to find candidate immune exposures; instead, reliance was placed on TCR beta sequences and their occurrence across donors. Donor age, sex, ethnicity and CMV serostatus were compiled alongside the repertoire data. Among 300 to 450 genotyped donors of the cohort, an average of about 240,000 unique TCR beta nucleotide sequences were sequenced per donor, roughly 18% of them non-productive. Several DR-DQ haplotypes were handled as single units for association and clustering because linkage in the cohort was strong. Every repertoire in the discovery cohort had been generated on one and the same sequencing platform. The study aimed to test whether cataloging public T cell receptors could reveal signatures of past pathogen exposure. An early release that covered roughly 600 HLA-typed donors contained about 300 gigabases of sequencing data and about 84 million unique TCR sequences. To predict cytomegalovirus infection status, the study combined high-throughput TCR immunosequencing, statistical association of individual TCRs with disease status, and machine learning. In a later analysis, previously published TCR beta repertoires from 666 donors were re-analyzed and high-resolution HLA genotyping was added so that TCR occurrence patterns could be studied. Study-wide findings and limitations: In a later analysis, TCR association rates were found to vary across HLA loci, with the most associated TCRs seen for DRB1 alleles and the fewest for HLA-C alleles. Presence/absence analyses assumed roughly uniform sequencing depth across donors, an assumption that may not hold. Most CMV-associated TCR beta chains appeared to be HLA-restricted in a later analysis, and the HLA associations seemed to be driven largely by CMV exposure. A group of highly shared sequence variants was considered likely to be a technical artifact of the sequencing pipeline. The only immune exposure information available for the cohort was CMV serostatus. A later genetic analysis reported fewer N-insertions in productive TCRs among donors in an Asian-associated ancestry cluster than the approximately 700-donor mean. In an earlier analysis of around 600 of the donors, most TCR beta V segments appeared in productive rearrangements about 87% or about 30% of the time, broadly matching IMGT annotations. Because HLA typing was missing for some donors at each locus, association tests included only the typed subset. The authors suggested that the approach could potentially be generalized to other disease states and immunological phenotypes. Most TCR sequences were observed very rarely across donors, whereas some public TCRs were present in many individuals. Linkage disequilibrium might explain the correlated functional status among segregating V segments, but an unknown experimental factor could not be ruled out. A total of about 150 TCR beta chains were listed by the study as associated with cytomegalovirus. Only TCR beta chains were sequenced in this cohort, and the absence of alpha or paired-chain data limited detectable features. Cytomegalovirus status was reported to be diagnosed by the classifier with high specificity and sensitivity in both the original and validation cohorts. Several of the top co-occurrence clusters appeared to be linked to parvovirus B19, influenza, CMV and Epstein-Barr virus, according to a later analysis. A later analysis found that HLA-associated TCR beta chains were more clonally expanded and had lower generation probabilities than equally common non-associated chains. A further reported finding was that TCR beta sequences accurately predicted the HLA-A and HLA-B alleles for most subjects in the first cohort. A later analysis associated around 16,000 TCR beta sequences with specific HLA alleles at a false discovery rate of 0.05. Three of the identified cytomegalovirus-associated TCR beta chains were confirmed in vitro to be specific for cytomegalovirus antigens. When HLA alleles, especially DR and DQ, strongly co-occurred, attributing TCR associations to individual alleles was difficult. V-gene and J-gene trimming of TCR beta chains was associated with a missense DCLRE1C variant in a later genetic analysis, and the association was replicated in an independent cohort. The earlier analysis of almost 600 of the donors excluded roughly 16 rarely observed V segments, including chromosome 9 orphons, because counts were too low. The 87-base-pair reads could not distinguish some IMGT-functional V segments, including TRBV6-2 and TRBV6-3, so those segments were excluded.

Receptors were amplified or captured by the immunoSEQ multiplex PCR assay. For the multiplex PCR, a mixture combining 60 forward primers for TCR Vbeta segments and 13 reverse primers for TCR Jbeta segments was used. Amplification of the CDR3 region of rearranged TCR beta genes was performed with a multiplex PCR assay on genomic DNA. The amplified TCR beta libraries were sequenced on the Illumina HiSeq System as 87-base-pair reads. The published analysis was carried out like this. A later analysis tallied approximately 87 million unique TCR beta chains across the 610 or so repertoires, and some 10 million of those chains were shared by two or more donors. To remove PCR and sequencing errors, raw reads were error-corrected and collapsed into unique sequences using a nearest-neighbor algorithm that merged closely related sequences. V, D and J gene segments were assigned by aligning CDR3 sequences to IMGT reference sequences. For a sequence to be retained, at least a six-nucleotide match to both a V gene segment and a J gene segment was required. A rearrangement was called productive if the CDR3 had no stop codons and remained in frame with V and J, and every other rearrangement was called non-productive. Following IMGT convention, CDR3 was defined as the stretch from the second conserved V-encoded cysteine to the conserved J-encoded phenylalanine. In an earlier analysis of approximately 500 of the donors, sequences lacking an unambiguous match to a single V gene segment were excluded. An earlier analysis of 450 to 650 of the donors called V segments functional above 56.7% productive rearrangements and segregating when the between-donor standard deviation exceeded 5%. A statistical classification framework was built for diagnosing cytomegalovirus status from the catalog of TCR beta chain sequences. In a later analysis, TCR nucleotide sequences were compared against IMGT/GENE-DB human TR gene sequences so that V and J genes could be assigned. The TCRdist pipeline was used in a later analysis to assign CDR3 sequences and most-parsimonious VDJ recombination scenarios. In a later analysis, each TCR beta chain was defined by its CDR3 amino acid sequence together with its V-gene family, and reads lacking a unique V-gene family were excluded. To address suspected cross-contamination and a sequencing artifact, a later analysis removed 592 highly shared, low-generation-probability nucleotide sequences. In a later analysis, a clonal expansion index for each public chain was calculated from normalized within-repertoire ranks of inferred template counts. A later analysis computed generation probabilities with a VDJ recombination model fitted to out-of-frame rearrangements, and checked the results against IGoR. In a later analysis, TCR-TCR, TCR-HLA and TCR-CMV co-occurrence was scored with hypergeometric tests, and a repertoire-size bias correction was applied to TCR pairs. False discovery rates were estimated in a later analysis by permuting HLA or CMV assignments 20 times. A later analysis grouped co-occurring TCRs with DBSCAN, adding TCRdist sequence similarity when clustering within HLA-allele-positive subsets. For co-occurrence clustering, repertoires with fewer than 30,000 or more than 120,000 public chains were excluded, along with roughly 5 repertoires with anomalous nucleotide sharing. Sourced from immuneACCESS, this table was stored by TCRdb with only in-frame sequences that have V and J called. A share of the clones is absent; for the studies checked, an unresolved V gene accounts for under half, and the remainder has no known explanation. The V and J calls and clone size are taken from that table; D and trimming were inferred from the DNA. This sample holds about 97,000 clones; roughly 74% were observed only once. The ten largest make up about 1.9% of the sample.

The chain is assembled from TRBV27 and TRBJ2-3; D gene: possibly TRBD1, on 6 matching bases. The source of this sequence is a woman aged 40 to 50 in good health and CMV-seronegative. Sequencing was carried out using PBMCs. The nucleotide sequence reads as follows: TGTGCCAGCCGGACAGTGACAGTCATAACAGATACGCAGTATTTT. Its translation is CASRTVTVITDTQYF.